The 13 T cell receptor beta chains listed next were all sequenced from one sample in a study of T cells in Graves' hyperthyroidism and ophthalmopathy. Amplification yielded TCR beta CDR3 regions, with RNA transcripts as the source. RT-PCR in the first round (using the HTBI primer set) targeted the TCR CDR3. In TCRdb, the multiplex PCR reads were re-called with MiXCR into one record per CDR3 protein. The sample holds about 480,000 distinct CDR3 sequences, about 15% seen once. Sequencing was done on a sample of blood. The receptors derive from a woman aged 18-35 years with Graves' hyperthyroidism.

This clonotype was observed at least ten times. The chain recombines TRBV20-1 with TRBJ2-7; maybe TRBD1 (6 bases). CDR3 length equals 11 residues. Trimming removed 1 base from V and 7 bases from J, with 8 bases in between. From germline, CDR1 is DFQATT and CDR2 SNEGSKA (reference sequence). The CDR3 is CSARAGEEQYF. The CDR3 DNA is TGCAGTGCTAGAGCAGGGGAGGAGCAGTACTTC.

This clonotype was detected many times. This chain connects TRBV12-3 or TRBV12-4 to TRBJ1-5, with TRBD1 matching over 7 bases. This CDR3 is built from 14 residues. J gave up 0 bases and V 7 bases, and 3 bases lay outside the gene matches. CDR3: CASTGTASNQPQHF. The DNA for the CDR3 is TGTGCCAGCACCGGGACAGCTAGCAATCAGCCCCAGCATTTT.

The V call is TRBV18, the J call TRBJ2-3; 13 nucleotides match TRBD2. This CDR3 comprises 15 residues. Germline CDR1 reads KGHSH; CDR2 reads LQKENI. V dropped 3 bases and J dropped 6; count of bases not matched to a gene: 3. The DNA of the CDR3 is TGTGCCAGCTCACCGACTAGCGGGAGGCGGGATACGCAGTATTTT. Amino acids: CASSPTSGRRDTQYF.

This clonotype was recorded at least ten times. This chain joins TRBV6-2 or TRBV6-3 and TRBJ2-1; D is ambiguous. The CDR3 runs 15 residues. CDR1 is MNHEY and CDR2 is SVGEGT in the germline V gene. V was pared by 2 bases and J by 5 bases, with 13 bases between. CDR3 amino acids: CASSYPRMGDNEQFF. Written as DNA, the CDR3 is TGTGCCAGCAGTTACCCCAGGATGGGTGACAATGAGCAGTTCTTC.

This clonotype was detected only a few times. This chain links TRBV15 with TRBJ1-5, with D unresolved. The germline V gene has CDR1 LNHNV and CDR2 YYDKDF (reference sequence). The CDR3 has 12 residues. Trimming took off 1 base at V and 9 bases at J, with 7 bases between the two ends. CDR3: CATSRGEGPQHF. CDR3 bases: TGTGCCACCAGCAGAGGGGAGGGGCCCCAGCATTTT. Together with reference TRBV15 and TRBJ1-5, the CDR3 gives the full variable domain: DAMVIQNPRYQVTQFGKPVTLSCSQTLNHNVMYWYQQKSSQAPKLLFHYYDKDFNNEADTPDNFQSRRPNTSFCFLDIRSPGLGDTAMYLCATSRGEGPQHFGDGTRLSIL.

This clonotype was counted at least ten times. This sequence joins TRBV29-1 and TRBJ1-1, with D uncertain. The CDR3 consists of 12 residues. CDR1 is SQVTM, CDR2 ANQGSEA, per germline. V lost 5 bases and J 4 bases, leaving 11 bases between the germline ends. CDR3 in DNA: TGCAGCGTTAGGCCGGGGAGCACTGAAGCTTTCTTT. This sequence encodes CSVRPGSTEAFF.

The chain is built from TRBV27 and TRBJ2-1; maybe TRBD2 (6 bases). The CDR3 is 15 residues long. Trimming took off 7 bases at V and 7 bases at J, with 20 bases between the two ends. Germline V gene lookup returns CDR1 MNHEY and CDR2 SMNVEV (reference sequence). CDR3 in DNA: TGTGCCAGCACTGGGAGGACTCCTTTCACGAATGAGCAGTTCTTC. It specifies CASTGRTPFTNEQFF.

At least ten counts were recorded for this clonotype. V usage is TRBV20-1 and J usage is TRBJ2-1; 7 bases align to TRBD2. Germline V CDR1 and CDR2: DFQATT, SNEGSKA (reference sequence). The CDR3 length is 16 residues. With 3 bases clipped from V and 0 bases from J, the junction kept 8 bases outside the gene matches. The CDR3 region is CSARRRGGSSYNEQFF. CDR3 DNA: TGCAGTGCTAGGAGGCGGGGCGGGAGCTCCTACAATGAGCAGTTCTTC.

This chain uses TRBV7-2 with TRBJ1-1, with D possibly being TRBD1 (5 bases). This CDR3 is built from 16 residues. Germline V CDR1 and CDR2: SGHTA, FQGNSA. Trimming pared 4 bases from V and 1 base from J, leaving 16 bases between. The CDR3 coding sequence is TGTGCCAGCAGCTCTGGGGGACCGAAGCGGAACACTGAAGCTTTCTTT. Its protein is CASSSGGPKRNTEAFF.

This clonotype has ten or more counts. The chain combines TRBV12-3 or TRBV12-4 with TRBJ1-1; no clear D. V lost 3 bases to trimming and J lost 4 bases, with 15 bases between them. The length of the CDR3 is 15 residues. CDR3 residues: CASSLKGSWVTEAFF. The CDR3 region has the DNA TGTGCCAGCAGTTTGAAGGGTTCTTGGGTCACTGAAGCTTTCTTT.

This clonotype was detected only once. This chain uses TRBV2 with TRBJ2-3; no reliable D call. Trimming took 6 bases from V and 1 from J, leaving 20 bases between them. This CDR3 comprises 17 residues. The germline gives CDR1 SNHLY, CDR2 FYNNEI. CDR3 nucleotide sequence: TGTGCCAGCAGCCGGTACGGGTTTTTAGGCGGCACAGATACGCAGTATTTT. It is translated as CASSRYGFLGGTDTQYF.

V is TRBV5-6 and J is TRBJ1-2; 10 bases fit TRBD1. CDR1 SGHDT and CDR2 YYEEEE come from the germline V gene. The V and J ends lost 1 base and 3 bases, in that order; junction bases with no gene match: 3. The CDR3 contains 15 residues. CDR3 sequence: CASSLWGQGYYGYTF. CDR3 bases: TGTGCCAGCAGCTTGTGGGGACAGGGGTACTATGGCTACACCTTC. Full variable domain (remainder filled in from reference TRBV5-6 and TRBJ1-2): DAGVTQSPTHLIKTRGQQVTLRCSPKSGHDTVSWYQQALGQGPQFIFQYYEEEERQRGNFPDRFSGHQFPNYSSELNVNALLLGDSALYLCASSLWGQGYYGYTFGSGTRLTVV.

The chain couples TRBV2 to TRBJ2-1, with 12 bases fitting TRBD2. The germline V gene encodes CDR1 SNHLY and CDR2 FYNNEI. The CDR3 is made up of 12 amino acids. V trimming: 7 bases; J trimming: 13 bases; junction bases outside the gene matches: 5. The CDR3 reads CASKRLAGAQFF. The CDR3 DNA reads TGTGCCAGCAAACGACTAGCGGGAGCTCAGTTCTTC.